This T cell receptor beta chain derives from a study of cytomegalovirus exposure and HLA in healthy donors. PCR amplification relied on 60 Vbeta primers (plus 13 Jbeta primers). TCRdb keeps only in-frame clones here, not all; method: immunoSEQ multiplex PCR. Here the sample spans roughly 200,000 clones, approximately 84% being singletons. The CDR3 sequence is 15 residues long. Germline V gene lookup returns CDR1 SGDLS and CDR2 YYNGEE. V gave up 4 bases and J gave up 6 bases; unmatched junction bases: 3. Donors consisted of healthy bone marrow donors. The chain employs TRBV9 and TRBJ2-2; 13 nucleotides match TRBD2. The sequence was obtained from a female donor in good health and CMV-seronegative. The specimen sequenced was PBMCs. The CDR3 DNA reads as TGTGCCAGCAGCCCCGGACTAGCGGGGGCCGGGGAGCTGTTTTTT. Its protein is CASSPGLAGAGELFF.